This passage covers 8 T cell receptor beta chains from one sample sequenced in a study of T cell responses to AZD1222 COVID-19 vaccine. The data were produced by immunoSEQ multiplex PCR, yet TCRdb's version contains in-frame clones alone and is incomplete. The table records tens of thousands of clones, 92% of them present only once. The sample in question was peripheral blood, obtained 28 days after the second AZD1222 dose. Receptor source: an adult who received the AZD1222 COVID-19 vaccine.

This chain connects TRBV27 to TRBJ2-7, with D perhaps matching TRBD1 or TRBD2 (5 bases each). CDR1 and CDR2 from the germline V gene are MNHEY and SMNVEV (reference sequence). Trimming removed 2 bases from V and 5 bases from J, with 10 bases in between. The CDR3 sequence is 13 residues long. The CDR3 DNA sequence: TGTGCCAGCAGTTTAGGGGGTGTCGACGAGCAGTACTTC. It translates to CASSLGGVDEQYF.

The V and J genes are TRBV2 and TRBJ2-3; the D is unclear. Germline CDR1 and CDR2: SNHLY and FYNNEI. This CDR3 is built from 15 residues. With 6 bases removed from V and 0 bases from J, the gap between germline ends came to 13 bases. CDR3 DNA sequence: TGTGCCAGCAGGGAGTTCAGAGAAAGCACAGATACGCAGTATTTT. Translation gives CASREFRESTDTQYF.

The gene calls are TRBV28 and TRBJ1-1; 8 nucleotides match TRBD1. This CDR3 comprises 14 residues. V was clipped by 5 bases and J by 5 bases; unmatched bases: 7. CDR1 MDHEN and CDR2 SYDVKM come from the germline V gene. CDR3 sequence: CASSPRTGNTEAFF. The CDR3 DNA sequence: TGTGCCAGCAGTCCCAGGACAGGGAATACTGAAGCTTTCTTT.

The chain joins TRBV4-3 to TRBJ2-6, with 7 bases lining up with TRBD1. Germline CDR1 reads LGHNA; CDR2 reads YSLEER. The CDR3 has 16 residues. Germline trimming cut 0 bases from V and 1 base from J; bases unmatched to any gene: 0. The CDR3: CASSQETGSGANVLTF. CDR3 DNA sequence: TGCGCCAGCAGCCAAGAGACAGGGTCTGGGGCCAACGTCCTGACTTTC.

This chain links TRBV6-2 or TRBV6-3 with TRBJ2-1, with D maybe TRBD2 (5 bases). Germline V CDR1 and CDR2: MNHEY, SVGEGT. The CDR3 sequence is 19 residues long. Trimming pared 0 bases from V and 0 bases from J, leaving 18 bases between. This CDR3 is CASSYSSEGVLSSYNEQFF. Here the CDR3 DNA reads TGTGCCAGCAGTTACTCGAGTGAGGGCGTCCTGAGCTCCTACAATGAGCAGTTCTTC.

The V call is TRBV6-5, the J call TRBJ1-6, with TRBD1 matching over 7 bases. The V and J ends lost 5 bases and 9 bases, in that order; junction bases with no gene match: 4. The CDR3 sequence is 13 residues long. Germline loops: CDR1 MNHEY, CDR2 SVGAGI. DNA for the CDR3: TGTGCCAGCAGTAACAGGGGAAGTTCACCCCTCCACTTT. It codes for CASSNRGSSPLHF.

The chain combines TRBV30 with TRBJ1-5; possible D gene TRBD1, 6 bases. This CDR3 has 18 amino acids. V was cut by 0 bases and J by 2 bases, with 20 bases left in between. Germline-derived CDR1 and CDR2 are GTSNPN and SVGIG (reference sequence). The CDR3 loop is CAWSVVGSRGGGNQPQHF. CDR3 DNA: TGTGCCTGGAGTGTGGTTGGATCTCGGGGGGGCGGCAATCAGCCCCAGCATTTT.

The genes are TRBV27 and TRBJ2-7; a weak D match, TRBD1 (5 bases). V was clipped by 2 bases and J by 1 base, with 18 bases between them. CDR1 and CDR2 from the germline V gene are MNHEY and SMNVEV (reference sequence). This CDR3 comprises 17 residues. CDR3 bases: TGTGCCAGCAGTTTAAGATGGACCAGGGTTGGATCCTACGAGCAGTACTTC. Amino acids: CASSLRWTRVGSYEQYF.